Below are 17 T cell receptor beta chains sequenced from a single sample in a study of cytomegalovirus exposure and HLA in healthy donors. A multiplex PCR was run with 60 Vbeta primers and 13 Jbeta primers. Assay: immunoSEQ multiplex PCR; the TCRdb copy retains only in-frame clones and omits some. The data hold roughly 180,000 clones, with around 74% observed a single time. Sequencing was performed on PBMCs. The receptors were sampled from a male donor in good health and CMV-seronegative.

The V call is TRBV4-2, the J call TRBJ1-4, with 7 nucleotides matching TRBD1. Unmatched junction bases numbered 9, after V lost 0 bases and J lost 8 bases. CDR1 LGHNA and CDR2 YNFKEQ come from the germline V gene. The CDR3 totals 16 residues. CDR3 sequence (DNA): TGTGCCAGCAGCCAAGATTGCGCCCAGGGGGGAGAAAAACTGTTTTTT. It codes for CASSQDCAQGGEKLFF.

This clone came up a few times. V usage is TRBV25-1 and J usage is TRBJ1-2; 7 bases align to TRBD1. CDR1 MGHDK and CDR2 SYGVNS come from the germline V gene. After removal of 6 bases from V and 8 bases from J, the junction contained 6 bases not matched to a gene. There are 12 residues in the CDR3. CDR3 in DNA: TGTGCCAGCAGCTACAGGGGTTCGGGCTACACCTTC. Translation: CASSYRGSGYTF.

V is TRBV10-3 and J is TRBJ2-1; 7 bases match TRBD1. This CDR3 comprises 14 residues. CDR1 is ENHRY and CDR2 is SYGVKD in the germline V gene. Trimming took 6 bases from V and 1 from J; bases not matched to a gene: 3. CDR3 region: CAISPGQSYNEQFF. CDR3 sequence (DNA): TGTGCCATCAGCCCGGGACAGTCCTACAATGAGCAGTTCTTC.

This clone occurred once. V and J are TRBV7-9 and TRBJ2-1; D is possibly TRBD1 (6 bases). CDR1 is SEHNR and CDR2 is FQNEAQ in the germline V gene (reference sequence). The ends were cut back, 7 bases at V and 5 bases at J, with 15 bases in the middle. The CDR3 covers 14 residues. CDR3 amino acids: CASIRDTVNNEQFF. In DNA form, the CDR3 reads TGTGCCAGCATCAGGGACACGGTAAACAATGAGCAGTTCTTC.

This rearrangement joins TRBV28 to TRBJ2-7, with 13 bases aligning to TRBD2. V lost 5 bases to trimming and J lost 2 bases; unmatched junction nucleotides: 21. The germline V gene has CDR1 MDHEN and CDR2 SYDVKM. The CDR3 is 21 residues long. CDR3 nucleotide sequence: TGTGCCAGCAGTCAGCAAGGACTAGCGGGAGCCTTAGGCAGAGGCACCTACGAGCAGTACTTC. Translating it yields CASSQQGLAGALGRGTYEQYF.

The chain has TRBV30 and TRBJ1-5; D perhaps matches TRBD1 (6 bases). The CDR3 loop spans 13 amino acids. Trimming pared 1 base from V and 7 bases from J, leaving 11 bases between. Germline assignment: CDR1 GTSNPN and CDR2 SVGIG (reference sequence). The CDR3 reads CAWSDRAGQPQHF. The CDR3 DNA reads as TGTGCCTGGAGTGACAGGGCTGGACAGCCCCAGCATTTT.

The chain uses TRBV30 and TRBJ2-7; 11 nucleotides match TRBD2. In germline, CDR1 is GTSNPN, CDR2 SVGIG (reference sequence). The CDR3 extends over 15 amino acids. The V and J ends lost 2 bases and 1 base, in that order; junction bases with no gene match: 4. The CDR3 sequence is CAWSSSGGPSYEQYF. The CDR3 nucleotides are TGTGCCTGGAGTTCTAGCGGGGGGCCTTCCTACGAGCAGTACTTC.

J is TRBJ2-5 and V is TRBV2; a possible D gene is TRBD2 (5 bases). The V end lost 8 bases, the J end lost 6 bases, and 13 bases lay between the germline ends. This CDR3 contains 12 residues. Germline-derived CDR1 and CDR2 are SNHLY and FYNNEI. Here the CDR3 reads CASLERAKTQYF. The CDR3, as DNA: TGTGCCAGCTTGGAGAGGGCAAAGACCCAGTACTTC.

A single count supports this clone. The chain uses TRBV19 and TRBJ2-1, with D unclear. This CDR3 is 9 amino acids long. Germline V gene lookup returns CDR1 LNHDA and CDR2 SQIVND (reference sequence). V dropped 9 bases and J dropped 6 bases, with 3 bases sitting between them. This chain's CDR3 is CASSNEQFF. The CDR3 DNA reads TGTGCCAGCTCCAATGAGCAGTTCTTC.

As concerns this clone: The sample has other DNA sequences that encode this CDR3 too. The chain is built from TRBV5-1 and TRBJ2-3, with D perhaps matching TRBD1 (6 bases). Germline CDR1 reads SGHRS; CDR2 reads YFSETQ. The CDR3 has 13 amino acids. V lost 2 bases and J 5 bases, leaving 9 bases between the germline ends. In DNA form, the CDR3 reads TGCGCCAGCAGCTTCCCAGGGGAAGATACGCAGTATTTT. The encoded protein is CASSFPGEDTQYF.

The CDR3 DNA reads TGCGCCAGCAGCTTACAGGGGGATGCCTATGGCTACACCTTC. This translates into CASSLQGDAYGYTF. This chain uses TRBV5-1 with TRBJ1-2, with 8 nucleotides matching TRBD1. The J segment lost 4 bases and the V segment lost 2 bases, leaving 4 bases of the junction unmatched. The CDR3 sequence is 14 residues long. Per the germline V gene, CDR1 is SGHRS and CDR2 is YFSETQ. The whole variable domain, filled in from reference TRBV5-1 and TRBJ1-2, reads KAGVTQTPRYLIKTRGQQVTLSCSPISGHRSVSWYQQTPGQGLQFLFEYFSETQRNKGNFPGRFSGRQFSNSRSEMNVSTLELGDSALYLCASSLQGDAYGYTFGSGTRLTVV.

This clone was observed a single time. This chain links TRBV5-1 with TRBJ2-7; the D is unclear. Trimming pared 0 bases from V and 6 bases from J, leaving 13 bases between. This CDR3 has 14 amino acids. Germline-derived CDR1 and CDR2 are SGHRS and YFSETQ. The CDR3 region has the DNA TGCGCCAGCAGCTTGGAGTTTTTTTATAGCGAGCAGTACTTC. It yields the protein CASSLEFFYSEQYF.

This clone was seen a few times. This chain joins TRBV7-9 and TRBJ1-6; a weak D match, TRBD1 (5 bases). The CDR3 consists of 16 residues. V lost 1 base and J 6 bases, leaving 13 bases between the germline ends. The germline CDR1 and CDR2 sequences are SEHNR and FQNEAQ (reference sequence). The CDR3: CASSLVQGSLNSPLHF. CDR3 bases: TGTGCCAGCAGCTTAGTCCAGGGTTCCCTTAATTCACCCCTCCACTTT.

The chain links TRBV6-5 to TRBJ2-7, with D perhaps matching TRBD2 (6 bases). Between the trimmed V and J ends, which lost 2 bases and 9 bases, there was a span of 14 bases. The CDR3 consists of 13 residues. Per the germline V gene, CDR1 is MNHEY and CDR2 is SVGAGI. CDR3 nucleotide sequence: TGTGCCAGCAGTTACGACGGGGGTGGGTGGCAGTACTTC. As protein: CASSYDGGGWQYF.

The V gene is TRBV6-5, the J gene TRBJ1-5; no reliable D call. The CDR3 runs to 15 residues. With 7 bases removed from V and 0 bases from J, the gap between germline ends came to 13 bases. Germline values: CDR1 MNHEY, CDR2 SVGAGI. The CDR3 region has the DNA TGTGCCAGCACCGAAGGAGGGTATAGCAATCAGCCCCAGCATTTT. It codes for CASTEGGYSNQPQHF.

This clone showed up just once. The CDR3 bases are TGTGCCAGTACCGCGGGGGCTAGCGGGAATTACGAGCAGTACTTC. Amino acid sequence: CASTAGASGNYEQYF. The V call is TRBV19, the J call TRBJ2-7; 9 bases match TRBD2. The germline gives CDR1 LNHDA, CDR2 SQIVND (reference sequence). With 7 bases clipped from V and 4 bases from J, the junction kept 11 bases outside the gene matches. The CDR3 has 15 amino acids.

The genes are TRBV10-3 and TRBJ1-1, with 9 nucleotides matching TRBD1. The germline gives CDR1 ENHRY, CDR2 SYGVKD. The CDR3 has 13 amino acids. J lost 5 bases, V lost 4 bases, and 2 bases had no gene match. CDR3 sequence: CAISATGGTEAFF. Written as DNA, the CDR3 is TGTGCCATCAGTGCGACAGGGGGAACTGAAGCTTTCTTT.